Presented here are 14 T cell receptor beta chains from one specimen sequenced in a study of blood T cell repertoires in COVID-19. Generated by immunoSEQ multiplex PCR, the TCRdb table keeps only in-frame clones and is missing some. The sample lists around 260,000 clones; roughly nine tenths were seen once. The sequenced sample was peripheral blood. The source of these receptors is a woman aged 25 to 39 with COVID-19, enrolled during active disease.

V and J are TRBV27 and TRBJ2-7; no clear D gene. CDR3 length equals 13 residues. V shed 2 bases and J shed 3 bases, with 8 bases lying between them. Germline V gene sequence: CDR1 MNHEY, CDR2 SMNVEV (reference sequence). CDR3 loop: CASSLGLFYEQYF. In DNA form, the CDR3 reads TGTGCCAGCAGTTTAGGGCTCTTCTACGAGCAGTACTTC.

V and J are TRBV7-8 and TRBJ2-7; 7 bases line up with TRBD1. Unmatched junction bases numbered 5, after V lost 0 bases and J lost 3 bases. The CDR3 length is 15 residues. CDR1 and CDR2 (germline): SGHVS, FQNEAQ. CDR3 sequence: CASSLARDSIYEQYF. Here the CDR3 DNA reads TGTGCCAGCAGCTTAGCCCGGGACAGTATCTACGAGCAGTACTTC.

The chain links TRBV3-1 (or the pseudogene TRBV3-2) to TRBJ1-6, with D tentatively TRBD1 (5 bases). The CDR3 contains 16 residues. Between the trimmed V and J ends, which lost 1 base and 6 bases, there was a span of 13 bases. CDR1 is LGHDT, CDR2 YNNKEL, per germline (reference sequence). The CDR3 DNA reads TGTGCCAGCAGCCAAGGCTACCGGGACTTTAATTCACCCCTCCACTTT. It is translated as CASSQGYRDFNSPLHF.

The chain combines TRBV27 with TRBJ2-1; 13 bases agree with TRBD2. The CDR3 spans 16 residues. CDR1 is MNHEY and CDR2 is SMNVEV in the germline V gene (reference sequence). V shed 5 bases and J 5 bases; nucleotides not matched to a gene: 6. CDR3 residues: CASSPIGTSGNNEQFF. The CDR3, as DNA: TGTGCCAGCAGTCCCATAGGGACTAGCGGGAACAATGAGCAGTTCTTC.

V and J are TRBV29-1 and TRBJ2-7; 7 nucleotides match TRBD1. The CDR3 contains 13 residues. The V gene end was trimmed by 8 bases and the J gene end by 6 bases; junction bases not matched to a gene: 13. Germline CDR1 and CDR2: SQVTM and ANQGSEA. CDR3 protein: CSTNVGGTGEQYF. Here the CDR3 DNA reads TGCAGCACGAACGTAGGGGGCACGGGCGAGCAGTACTTC.

J is TRBJ2-5 and V is TRBV6-5; weak D call: TRBD2 (5 bases). V was trimmed by 5 bases and J by 2 bases, leaving 9 bases between them. CDR1 MNHEY and CDR2 SVGAGI come from the germline V gene. The CDR3 is made up of 13 amino acids. CDR3 bases: TGTGCCAGCAGTAACCCGGGACAAGAGACCCAGTACTTC. Protein: CASSNPGQETQYF.

The chain is built from TRBV13 and TRBJ1-2; TRBD1 aligns across 7 bases. CDR1 is PRHDT and CDR2 is FYEKMQ in the germline V gene (reference sequence). After removal of 5 bases from V and 3 bases from J, the junction contained 3 bases not matched to a gene. The CDR3 loop spans 13 amino acids. The CDR3 DNA reads as TGTGCCAGCAGCCTGGGGACAGACTATGGCTACACCTTC. The encoded protein is CASSLGTDYGYTF.

V is TRBV9 and J is TRBJ2-1; TRBD1 matches 9 bases. This CDR3 contains 15 residues. The V and J ends lost 2 bases and 3 bases, in that order; junction bases with no gene match: 3. CDR1 and CDR2 from the germline V gene are SGDLS and YYNGEE. In DNA form, the CDR3 reads TGTGCCAGCAGCGTGCTGACAGGGGGCTACAATGAGCAGTTCTTC. Translation: CASSVLTGGYNEQFF.

This chain connects TRBV11-1 to TRBJ1-1; no definite D call. The CDR3 extends over 19 amino acids. Germline CDR1 reads SGHAT; CDR2 reads FQDESV (reference sequence). V dropped 0 bases and J dropped 0 bases, with 20 bases sitting between them. In nucleotides, the CDR3 is TGTGCCAGCAGCTTAGCGAGGCAAGAACGGCCCTATCTGAACACTGAAGCTTTCTTT. This translates into CASSLARQERPYLNTEAFF.

The chain links TRBV2 to TRBJ1-1; D is ambiguous. The CDR3 runs to 13 residues. The V and J ends lost 10 bases and 6 bases respectively, with 18 bases between them. From germline, CDR1 is SNHLY and CDR2 FYNNEI. Here the CDR3 DNA reads TGTGCCAACAAGGACTCAGAGGTGGCTGAAGCTTTCTTT. Translation gives CANKDSEVAEAFF.

The CDR3 is CAIEHLYNSPLHF. Here the CDR3 DNA reads TGTGCCATCGAACACCTCTATAATTCACCCCTCCACTTT. The chain couples TRBV10-3 to TRBJ1-6; the D is unclear. CDR1 ENHRY and CDR2 SYGVKD come from the germline V gene. The CDR3 is 13 residues long. Trimming removed 8 bases at V and 3 bases at J, with 8 bases between.

The chain links TRBV28 to TRBJ1-6, with D possibly TRBD1 on 6 matching bases. V lost 5 bases, J lost 0 bases, and 14 bases lay in between. CDR1 is MDHEN, CDR2 SYDVKM, per germline. This CDR3 is 17 amino acids long. CDR3 sequence reads: CASSHDGGFSYNSPLHF. DNA of the CDR3: TGTGCCAGCAGTCACGATGGGGGCTTCTCCTATAATTCACCCCTCCACTTT.

This clone is a singleton in its sample. CDR3: CASSLESQGNTEAFF. The CDR3 region has the DNA TGTGCCAGCAGCTTAGAATCCCAGGGGAACACTGAAGCTTTCTTT. The genes are TRBV11-3 and TRBJ1-1; D may be TRBD1 (5 bases). Trimming pared 0 bases from V and 1 base from J, leaving 9 bases between. The CDR3 contains 15 residues. Germline CDR1 and CDR2: SGHNT and YENEEA.

The chain carries TRBV11-3 and TRBJ2-2; D gene ambiguous. V was pared by 3 bases and J by 6 bases, with 5 bases between. Germline CDR1 reads SGHNT; CDR2 reads YENEEA. This CDR3 comprises 12 residues. The CDR3 DNA reads as TGTGCCAGCAGCTTCGTAGCCGGGGAGCTGTTTTTT. Translation gives CASSFVAGELFF. The whole variable domain, filled in from reference TRBV11-3 and TRBJ2-2, reads EAGVVQSPRYKIIEKKQPVAFWCNPISGHNTLYWYLQNLGQGPELLIRYENEEAVDDSQLPKDRFSAERLKGVDSTLKIQPAELGDSAVYLCASSFVAGELFFGEGSRLTVL.